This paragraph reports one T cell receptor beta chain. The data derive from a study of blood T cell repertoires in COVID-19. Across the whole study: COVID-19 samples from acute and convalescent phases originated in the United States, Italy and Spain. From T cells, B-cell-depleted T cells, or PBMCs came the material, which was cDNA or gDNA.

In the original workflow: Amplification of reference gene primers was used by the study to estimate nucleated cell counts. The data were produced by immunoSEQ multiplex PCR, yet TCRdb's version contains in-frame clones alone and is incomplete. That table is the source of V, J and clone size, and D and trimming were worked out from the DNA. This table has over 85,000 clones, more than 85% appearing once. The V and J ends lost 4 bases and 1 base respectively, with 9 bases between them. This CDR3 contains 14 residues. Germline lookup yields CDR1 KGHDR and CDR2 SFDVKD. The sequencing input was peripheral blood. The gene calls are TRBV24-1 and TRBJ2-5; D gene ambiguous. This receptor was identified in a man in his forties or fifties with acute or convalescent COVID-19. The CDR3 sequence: CATSDRHLQETQYF. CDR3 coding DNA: TGTGCCACCAGTGACCGACACCTCCAAGAGACCCAGTACTTC.